This T cell receptor (beta chain) was retrieved from a study of molecular identifiers for immune sequencing clone quantification. Sorted naive CD8 T cells were those defined as CD8+CD4-CCR7+CD45RA+. Each CDR3 protein is one row after TCRdb ran MiXCR on the PCR reads. The sample carries 20,000 or so distinct CDR3 sequences, 20% to 25% recorded once. Findings and limits, study-wide: Spiked Jurkat TCR RNA equivalent to one cell was reportedly detectable in one million naive cells.

Germline V gene lookup returns CDR1 SEHNR and CDR2 FQNEAQ (reference sequence). The CDR3 covers 14 residues. V was cut by 8 bases and J by 2 bases, with 16 bases left in between. This clonotype was recorded many times. Its antigen is not known. The gene calls are TRBV7-9 and TRBJ2-7; D is uncertain. Sequencing input: naive CD8+ T cells from blood, with Jurkat cell RNA spiked in. Subset described: FACS-sorted CD8+CD4-CCR7+CD45RA+ naive T cells. The sequence was collected from a human donor in good health. Some libraries in this study had Jurkat cell RNA spiked in. The CDR3 loop reads CASSSIDATYEQYF. CDR3 in DNA: TGTGCCAGCTCCTCGATAGACGCTACCTACGAGCAGTACTTC.